This passage covers 6 T cell receptor beta chains from one sample sequenced in a study of blood T cell repertoires in COVID-19 (dated by TCRdb to the early 2020s). The library was prepared using the immunoSEQ multiplex PCR assay. TCRdb took over this immuneACCESS table, retaining in-frame rearrangements with V and J assigned. Such tables are incomplete; in checked studies, under half of the missing clones stem from an unresolved V gene, and the remainder is unexplained. The sample table contains approximately 100,000 clones; only one count was recorded for approximately 80% of them. The top ten hold 6.2% of the sample. Input material: peripheral blood. The receptors originated from a man at least 80 years old with COVID-19, enrolled during active disease.

The V gene is TRBV7-2, the J gene TRBJ2-7, with no clear D. Trimming shortened V by 8 bases and J by 3 bases, and 11 bases separated the two germline ends. CDR3 size: 12 residues. CDR1 is SGHTA, CDR2 FQGNSA, per germline. Written as DNA, the CDR3 is TGTGCCAGCCACAGAGTGGGCTACGAGCAGTACTTC. Its protein is CASHRVGYEQYF. Based on the CDR3 plus reference TRBV7-2 and TRBJ2-7, the full variable domain is GAGVSQSPSNKVTEKGKDVELRCDPISGHTALYWYRQSLGQGLEFLIYFQGNSAPDKSGLPSDRFSAERTGGSVSTLTIQRTQQEDSAVYLCASHRVGYEQYFGPGTRLTVT.

This rearrangement joins TRBV28 to TRBJ2-5; the D gene is possibly TRBD1 (6 bases). The CDR3 has 14 amino acids. The germline CDR1 and CDR2 sequences are MDHEN and SYDVKM. V was shortened by 7 bases and J by 0 bases, with 12 bases between the two germline ends. CDR3 in amino acids: CASIRGGNQETQYF. In DNA, the CDR3 is TGTGCCAGCATAAGAGGGGGAAACCAAGAGACCCAGTACTTC. Filled out from reference TRBV28 and TRBJ2-5, the complete variable domain reads DVKVTQSSRYLVKRTGEKVFLECVQDMDHENMFWYRQDPGLGLRLIYFSYDVKMKEKGDIPEGYSVSREKKERFSLILESASTNQTSMYLCASIRGGNQETQYFGPGTRLLVL.

The chain is built from TRBV6-5 and TRBJ1-5; 7 nucleotides align to TRBD1. From germline, CDR1 is MNHEY and CDR2 SVGAGI. V gave up 5 bases and J gave up 4 bases; unmatched junction bases: 8. The CDR3 contains 15 residues. As DNA, the CDR3 is TGTGCCAGCAGTCCTAGGACAGGTTGGAATCAGCCCCAGCATTTT. Protein sequence: CASSPRTGWNQPQHF.

This chain links TRBV9 with TRBJ1-6, with TRBD1 as a possible D gene (5 bases). The V gene's germline CDR1 is SGDLS and CDR2 YYNGEE. The CDR3 has 14 amino acids. Trimming pared 3 bases from V and 10 bases from J, leaving 14 bases between. The CDR3 DNA reads as TGTGCCAGCAGCGGGGACGGGGGGAACTCACCCCTCCACTTT. This gives the protein CASSGDGGNSPLHF.

The V call is TRBV24-1, the J call TRBJ2-5; TRBD1 aligns across 12 bases. The length of the CDR3 is 16 residues. CDR1 is KGHDR, CDR2 SFDVKD, per germline. The ends lost 1 base at V and 4 bases at J; junction bases unmatched: 3. CDR3 bases: TGTGCCACCAGTGATTTTGGGACAGGGGGCCGAGAGACCCAGTACTTC. It encodes CATSDFGTGGRETQYF.

A few counts support this clone. V and J are TRBV24-1 and TRBJ2-3; 13 positions match TRBD2. With 1 base clipped from V and 3 bases from J, the junction kept 3 bases outside the gene matches. This CDR3 has 17 amino acids. The germline CDR1 and CDR2 sequences are KGHDR and SFDVKD. CDR3 sequence reads: CATSDFWTSGSTDTQYF. CDR3 in DNA: TGTGCCACCAGTGATTTCTGGACTAGCGGGAGTACAGATACGCAGTATTTT.